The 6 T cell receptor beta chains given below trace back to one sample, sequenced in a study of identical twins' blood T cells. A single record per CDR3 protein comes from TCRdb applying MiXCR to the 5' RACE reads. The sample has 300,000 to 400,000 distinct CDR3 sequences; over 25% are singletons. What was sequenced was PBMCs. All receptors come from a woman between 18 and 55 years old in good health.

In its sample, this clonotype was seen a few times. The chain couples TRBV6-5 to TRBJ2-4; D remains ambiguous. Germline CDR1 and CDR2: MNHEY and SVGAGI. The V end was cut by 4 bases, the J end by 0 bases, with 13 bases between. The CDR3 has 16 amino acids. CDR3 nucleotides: TGTGCCAGCAGTTTCGCGCCTACTCTAGCCAAAAACATTCAGTACTTC. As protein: CASSFAPTLAKNIQYF.

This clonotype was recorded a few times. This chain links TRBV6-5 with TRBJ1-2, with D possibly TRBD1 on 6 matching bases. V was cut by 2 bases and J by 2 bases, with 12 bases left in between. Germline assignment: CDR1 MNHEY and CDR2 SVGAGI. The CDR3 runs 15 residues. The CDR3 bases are TGTGCCAGCAGTTACGGGGGGCCTGGAAACTATGGCTACACCTTC. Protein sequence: CASSYGGPGNYGYTF.

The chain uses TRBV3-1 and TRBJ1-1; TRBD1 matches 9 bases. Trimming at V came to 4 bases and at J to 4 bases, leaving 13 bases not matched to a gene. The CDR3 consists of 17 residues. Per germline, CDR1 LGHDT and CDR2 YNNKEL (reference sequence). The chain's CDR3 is CASSPVMGQGRGTEAFF. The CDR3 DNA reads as TGTGCCAGCAGCCCCGTTATGGGACAGGGAAGGGGCACTGAAGCTTTCTTT. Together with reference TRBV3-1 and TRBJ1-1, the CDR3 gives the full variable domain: DTAVSQTPKYLVTQMGNDKSIKCEQNLGHDTMYWYKQDSKKFLKIMFSYNNKELIINETVPNRFSPKSPDKAHLNLHINSLELGDSAVYFCASSPVMGQGRGTEAFFGQGTRLTVV.

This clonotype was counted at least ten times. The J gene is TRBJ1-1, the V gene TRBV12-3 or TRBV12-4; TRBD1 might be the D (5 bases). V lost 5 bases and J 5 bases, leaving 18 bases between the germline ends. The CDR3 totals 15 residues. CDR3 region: CASSHQRGEGTEAFF. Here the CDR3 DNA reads TGTGCCAGCAGTCACCAACGGGGGGAGGGGACTGAAGCTTTCTTT.

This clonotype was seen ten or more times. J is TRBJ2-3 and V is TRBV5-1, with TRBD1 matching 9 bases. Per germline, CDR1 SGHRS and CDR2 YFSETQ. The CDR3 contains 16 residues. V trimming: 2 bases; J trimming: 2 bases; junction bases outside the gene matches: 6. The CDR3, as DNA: TGCGCCAGCAGCTTATTGGGACAGGGCCTCACAGATACGCAGTATTTT. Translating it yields CASSLLGQGLTDTQYF.

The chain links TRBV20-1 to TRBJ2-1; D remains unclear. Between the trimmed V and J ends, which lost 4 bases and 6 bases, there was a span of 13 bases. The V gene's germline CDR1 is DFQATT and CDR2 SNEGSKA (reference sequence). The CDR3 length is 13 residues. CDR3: CSATQRRINEQFF. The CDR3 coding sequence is TGCAGTGCTACCCAAAGGAGAATCAATGAGCAGTTCTTC.